Shown below are 5 T cell receptor beta chains from a single sample sequenced in a study of pediatric ulcerative colitis. Profiled with immunoSEQ multiplex PCR; TCRdb holds only in-frame clones, not every one. Of roughly 23,000 clones detected, 71% appear once; the ten largest clones hold 15%. The rectum was sampled with one to two pinch biopsies at colonoscopy. Sequencing was performed on gut tissue. The receptor set was obtained from a boy under 18 with severe ulcerative colitis.

V gene TRBV4-1 combines with J gene TRBJ2-3; 12 positions match TRBD1. Germline V gives CDR1 MGHRA, CDR2 YSYEKL. Trimming took 4 bases from V and 4 from J; bases not matched to a gene: 12. The CDR3 is 18 residues long. CDR3 residues: CASSRLVRDRGRADTQYF. The CDR3 bases are TGCGCCAGCAGCCGCTTAGTGAGGGACAGGGGGCGCGCAGATACGCAGTATTTT.

J is TRBJ2-1 and V is TRBV6-1; 9 bases line up with TRBD1. From germline, CDR1 is MNHNS and CDR2 SASEGT. The CDR3 length is 14 residues. V lost 9 bases and J lost 9; bases outside the gene matches: 12. DNA of the CDR3: TGTGCCAGTCGATACAGGGGGCGCCTTGGTGAGCAGTTCTTC. Translated: CASRYRGRLGEQFF.

The chain has TRBV6-6 and TRBJ2-7, with D hard to call. This CDR3 has 13 amino acids. Germline CDR1 is MNHNY and CDR2 is SVGAGI (reference sequence). Trimming shortened V by 8 bases and J by 2 bases, and 13 bases separated the two germline ends. The CDR3 DNA sequence: TGTGCCAGCTTGGACGCAGCCCCCTACGAGCAGTACTTC. This sequence encodes CASLDAAPYEQYF.

The chain is built from TRBV11-2 and TRBJ1-2; D remains unclear. The V end was cut by 3 bases, the J end by 8 bases, with 13 bases between. Germline V CDR1 and CDR2: SGHAT, FQNNGV. The CDR3 loop spans 13 amino acids. The CDR3 DNA is TGTGCCAGCAGCTTCCGAGACTCCCGAGGCTACACCTTC. Its protein product is CASSFRDSRGYTF.

As DNA, the CDR3 is TGTGCCAGCAGCGTAGAGGAGGGTTCACCCCTCCACTTT. As protein: CASSVEEGSPLHF. This sequence joins TRBV9 and TRBJ1-6; D gene ambiguous. CDR3 length: 13 residues. V gave up 0 bases and J gave up 9 bases, with 7 bases separating them. Germline CDR1 and CDR2: SGDLS and YYNGEE.